This T cell receptor (beta chain) was observed in a study of vaccination and CD4 T cells after COVID-19. Cultured CD4+ T-cell DNA underwent Oncomine TCR Beta short-read sequencing. In this case, cultured CD4+ T cells provided the extracted genomic DNA. TCRdb itself ran the PCR reads through MiXCR, one entry per CDR3 protein. This table has thousands of distinct CDR3 sequences, around 56% appearing once. Treatment defined: roughly ten-day PBMC culture with coronavirus spike peptide pools or control peptides (ViraFEST assay). To note about this clonotype: Its target is unknown.

Study findings and constraints: The appearance of a median approximately 90% of reactive clones in convalescent patients occurred only post-vaccination.

In germline, CDR1 is MNHEY, CDR2 SMNVEV (reference sequence). The CDR3 consists of 14 residues. Trimming removed 8 bases at V and 4 bases at J, with 17 bases between. This chain uses TRBV27 with TRBJ1-1; D is possibly TRBD1 (5 bases). The sequence was obtained from a human donor who had recovered from COVID-19. Material: CD4+ T cells from blood, cultured in vitro. The CDR3 bases are TGTGCCAGCGCTAACCCCTTCGGGGGCACTGAAGCTTTCTTT. It translates to CASANPFGGTEAFF.